The present entry profiles one T cell receptor (beta chain) with its context. Its antigen is unknown. Germline assignment: CDR1 ENHRY and CDR2 SYGVKD. Trimming cost V 10 bases and J 3 bases, with 16 bases left between them. The CDR3 is 13 amino acids. The data originate from a study of graft-versus-host responses after intestinal transplantation. General study results and limits: Allograft clonal ratios (graft-versus-host to host-versus-graft) were high in patients who had graft-donor T cell macrochimerism.

The table came from immunoSEQ multiplex PCR; TCRdb's copy has only in-frame clones and leaves some out. The sample carries 25,000 to 30,000 clones, around 76% recorded once. The sample consisted of unstimulated CD4+ T cells sorted from spleen or lymph node cells, taken before intestinal transplant. The sequence came from a human donor who received an intestinal transplant. The chain is built from TRBV10-3 and TRBJ2-7; D is possibly TRBD1 (5 bases). CDR3 region: CATLKGRDYEQYF. The CDR3 coding sequence is TGTGCCACCCTAAAGGGGCGCGACTACGAGCAGTACTTC.